This T cell receptor beta chain is from a study of metastatic and nonmetastatic thyroid tumors. About the study: Blood and tumor or nodule tissue repertoires from malignant and benign thyroid patients were compared.

TCRdb re-clonotyped the PCR reads through MiXCR. The sample lists 45,000 to 50,000 clones; around 21% were seen once. Study results and limitations: Significantly greater TCR beta diversity was reportedly found in malignant thyroid tumors than in benign nodules (in blood and tumor).

This clone was picked up many times. As yet, its antigen is unknown. Before thyroid surgery, none of the patients had received any treatment. Sample: blood. The TCR sequence derives from a male donor with papillary thyroid cancer or a benign thyroid nodule (not recorded which). Some clones in this sample may be carry-over from other donors' samples.

Here the CDR3 reads CASSAVDRETGELFF. In DNA, the CDR3 is TGTGCCAGCAGCGCAGTGGACAGGGAGACCGGGGAGCTGTTTTTT. The rearrangement links TRBV25-1 to TRBJ2-2, with 8 bases identical to TRBD1. J lost 5 bases, V lost 6 bases, and 8 bases had no gene match. This CDR3 comprises 15 residues. CDR1 MGHDK and CDR2 SYGVNS come from the germline V gene.